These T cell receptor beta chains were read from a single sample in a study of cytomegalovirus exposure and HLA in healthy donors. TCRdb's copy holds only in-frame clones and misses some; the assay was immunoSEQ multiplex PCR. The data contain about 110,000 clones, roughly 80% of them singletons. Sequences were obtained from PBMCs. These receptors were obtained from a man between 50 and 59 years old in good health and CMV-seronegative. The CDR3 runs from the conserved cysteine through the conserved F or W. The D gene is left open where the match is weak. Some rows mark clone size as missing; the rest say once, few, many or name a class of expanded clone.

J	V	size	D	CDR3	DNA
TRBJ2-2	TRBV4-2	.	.	CASSQETGLVTGELFF	TGTGCCAGCAGCCAAGAGACGGGACTCGTGACCGGGGAGCTGTTTTTT
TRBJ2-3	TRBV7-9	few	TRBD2	CSSSHLSGGIKDTQYF	TGTTCTAGCAGCCATCTCAGCGGGGGGATCAAGGATACGCAGTATTTT
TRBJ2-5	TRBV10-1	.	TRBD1	CASSPTGTGVETQYF	TGCGCCAGCAGTCCTACCGGGACAGGGGTCGAGACCCAGTACTTC
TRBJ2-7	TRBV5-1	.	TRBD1	CASSTGTAYEQYF	TGCGCCAGCAGCACGGGGACAGCCTACGAGCAGTACTTC
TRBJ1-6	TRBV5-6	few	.	CASSFPDSPLHF	TGTGCCAGCAGCTTTCCCGATTCACCCCTCCACTTT
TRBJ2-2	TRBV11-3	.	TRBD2	CASSLFRGTSTTGELFF	TGTGCCAGCAGCTTATTTCGGGGGACTAGCACCACCGGGGAGCTGTTTTTT
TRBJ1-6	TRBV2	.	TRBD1	CASSRTGREDSPLHF	TGTGCCAGCAGCCGGACAGGCCGAGAGGATTCACCCCTCCACTTT
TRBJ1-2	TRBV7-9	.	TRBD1	CSSSLTGQAAYGYTF	TGTTCCAGCAGCTTAACGGGACAGGCCGCCTATGGCTACACCTTC
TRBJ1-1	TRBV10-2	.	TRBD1	CASSRQGEAFF	TGCGCCAGCAGTCGACAGGGAGAAGCTTTCTTT
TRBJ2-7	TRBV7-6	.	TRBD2	CASSRDGGAVEQYF	TGTGCCAGCAGCCGGGACGGGGGGGCGGTCGAGCAGTACTTC
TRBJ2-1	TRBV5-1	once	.	CASSTGRDPAYNEQFF	TGCGCCAGCAGCACTGGGCGGGATCCAGCCTACAATGAGCAGTTCTTC
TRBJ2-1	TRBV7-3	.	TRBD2	CASSLRGLAGFSYNEQFF	TGTGCCAGCAGCTTAAGGGGACTAGCGGGTTTTTCCTACAATGAGCAGTTCTTC
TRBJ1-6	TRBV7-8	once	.	CASSFARSPLHF	TGTGCCAGCAGCTTTGCTAGGTCACCCCTCCACTTT
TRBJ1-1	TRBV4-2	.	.	CASSQRRNRNTEAFF	TGTGCCAGCAGCCAAAGGAGGAACAGAAACACTGAAGCTTTCTTT
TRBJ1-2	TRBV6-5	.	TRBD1	CASRTGGGYTF	TGTGCCAGCAGAACAGGGGGCGGCTACACCTTC
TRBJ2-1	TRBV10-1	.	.	CASSEFSGNRNEQFF	TGCGCCAGCAGTGAGTTCTCAGGGAATCGCAATGAGCAGTTCTTC
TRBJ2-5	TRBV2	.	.	CASRPDYQTGGETQYF	TGTGCCAGCAGACCCGATTATCAGACAGGAGGAGAGACCCAGTACTTC
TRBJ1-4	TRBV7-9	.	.	CASSSVRNEKLFF	TGTGCCAGCAGCTCCGTGAGGAATGAAAAACTGTTTTTT
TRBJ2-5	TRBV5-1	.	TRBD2	CASSPLSGGAQETQYF	TGCGCCAGCAGCCCTCTTAGCGGGGGAGCCCAAGAGACCCAGTACTTC
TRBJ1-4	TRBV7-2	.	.	CASSLKGQFNEKLFF	TGTGCCAGCAGCTTGAAAGGACAGTTTAATGAAAAACTGTTTTTT
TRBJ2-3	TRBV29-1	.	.	CSVVPGLITDTQYF	TGCAGCGTTGTCCCAGGACTAATAACAGATACGCAGTATTTT
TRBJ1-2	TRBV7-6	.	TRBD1	CASSSGDSRANYGYTF	TGTGCCAGCAGCTCGGGGGACAGCCGAGCTAACTATGGCTACACCTTC
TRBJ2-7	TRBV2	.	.	CASREGSGVYEQYF	TGTGCCAGCAGGGAGGGGAGTGGGGTCTACGAGCAGTACTTC
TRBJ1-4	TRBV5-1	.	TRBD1	CASSWDRGGTNEKLFF	TGCGCCAGCAGCTGGGACAGGGGAGGAACTAATGAAAAACTGTTTTTT
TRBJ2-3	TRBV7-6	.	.	CASSSLGLGTDTQYF	TGTGCCAGCAGCTCCCTAGGTCTAGGCACAGATACGCAGTATTTT
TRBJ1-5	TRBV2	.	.	CASRLDRQNQPQHF	TGTGCCAGTAGACTCGACAGGCAGAATCAGCCCCAGCATTTT
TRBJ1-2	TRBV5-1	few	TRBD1	CASSPGQGSFYGYTF	TGCGCCAGCAGCCCCGGACAGGGCTCGTTCTATGGCTACACCTTC
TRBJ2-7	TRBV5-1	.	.	CASSLDRFDEQYF	TGCGCCAGCAGCTTGGACAGATTTGACGAGCAGTACTTC
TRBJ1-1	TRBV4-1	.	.	CASSQLTGNTEAFF	TGCGCCAGCAGCCAACTGACAGGGAACACTGAAGCTTTCTTT
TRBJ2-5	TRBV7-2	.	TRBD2	CASSLSGGALETQYF	TGTGCCAGCAGCTTGAGCGGGGGGGCGTTAGAGACCCAGTACTTC
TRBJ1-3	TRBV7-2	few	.	CASSLRGSSGNTIYF	TGTGCCAGCAGCCTTCGGGGAAGCTCTGGAAACACCATATATTTT
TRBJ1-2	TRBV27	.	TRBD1	CASSPDRDYGYTF	TGTGCCAGCAGTCCCGACAGGGATTACGGCTACACCTTC
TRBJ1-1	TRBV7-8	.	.	CASTQGQSNTEAFF	TGTGCCAGCACCCAAGGACAGTCGAACACTGAAGCTTTCTTT
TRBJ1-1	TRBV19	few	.	CASLSLPNTEAFF	TGTGCCAGTTTATCCCTCCCGAACACTGAAGCTTTCTTT
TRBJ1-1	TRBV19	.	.	CASSIETPNTEAFF	TGTGCCAGTAGTATAGAAACACCGAACACTGAAGCTTTCTTT
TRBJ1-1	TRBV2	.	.	CASSSQGQNTEAFF	TGTGCCAGCAGTTCACAGGGCCAGAACACTGAAGCTTTCTTT
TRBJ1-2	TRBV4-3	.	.	CASSQGPGLYGYTF	TGCGCCAGCAGCCAAGGCCCAGGTTTATATGGCTACACCTTC
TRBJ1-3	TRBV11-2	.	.	CASSQRRGLGNTIYF	TGTGCCAGCAGCCAAAGGCGGGGGCTCGGAAACACCATATATTTT
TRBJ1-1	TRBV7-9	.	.	CAVQQGMNTEAFF	TGTGCCGTGCAACAGGGCATGAACACTGAAGCTTTCTTT
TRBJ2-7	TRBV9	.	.	CASSVQGSYEQYF	TGTGCCAGCAGCGTCCAGGGCTCCTACGAGCAGTACTTC